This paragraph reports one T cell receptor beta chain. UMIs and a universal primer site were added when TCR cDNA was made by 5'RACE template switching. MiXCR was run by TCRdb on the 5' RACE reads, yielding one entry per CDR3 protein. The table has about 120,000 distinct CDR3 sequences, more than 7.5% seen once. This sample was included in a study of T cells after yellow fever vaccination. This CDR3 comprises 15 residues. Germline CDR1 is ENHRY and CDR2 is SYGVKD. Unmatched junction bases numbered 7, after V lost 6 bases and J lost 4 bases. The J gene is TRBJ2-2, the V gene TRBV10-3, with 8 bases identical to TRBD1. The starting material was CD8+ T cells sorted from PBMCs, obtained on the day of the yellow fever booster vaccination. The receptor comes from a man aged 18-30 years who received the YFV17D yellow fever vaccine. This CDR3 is CAIRLGQGPTGELFF. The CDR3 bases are TGTGCCATCAGACTCGGACAGGGCCCCACCGGGGAGCTGTTTTTT.